Listed here are 27 T cell receptor beta chains from one sample, sequenced in a study of response to subunit inactivated influenza vaccine listed by TCRdb under 2018. Receptors were amplified or captured by RT-PCR. Data came from an Illumina HiSeq 2500. TCRdb's own reprocessing of the public reads used fastp at Q25 and MiXCR and kept productive beta chains. Under each unique CDR3 protein, matching rows form one entry showing the most common genes and DNA. Here the sample has under 200,000 distinct CDR3 sequences; about 12% occur a single time. The ten top clones hold around 28% of the sample. This sample was also put to use in a study of T cells expressing NK-cell markers. As noted in the second study: 5'RACE template switching, by which a universal primer site and unique molecular identifiers were added, was used to make TCR beta cDNA libraries.

The sample was CD8+ T cells sorted from PBMCs, taken 11 to 12 days after vaccination. The receptors originated from a man in his fifties or sixties who received an inactivated influenza vaccine. Donor details come from another sample of the same person, matched by shared clones.

This clonotype was counted at least ten times. The V and J genes are TRBV10-2 and TRBJ2-1; D is uncertain. CDR3 size: 12 residues. V dropped 3 bases and J dropped 7 bases, with 7 bases sitting between them. Per germline, CDR1 WSHSY and CDR2 SAAADI. The CDR3 nucleotides are TGCGCCAGCAGTGAAGGCCTTAATGAGCAGTTCTTC. It is translated as CASSEGLNEQFF.

This clonotype has just a few counts. This chain connects TRBV7-3 to TRBJ1-1, with D unclear. Germline V gene data show CDR1 as SGHTA and CDR2 as FQGTGA. This CDR3 has 18 amino acids. V dropped 5 bases and J dropped 1 base, with 23 bases sitting between them. The CDR3 loop is CASSPVPGRLPTNTEAFF. The DNA of the CDR3 is TGTGCCAGCAGCCCTGTTCCGGGCCGTCTCCCCACGAACACTGAAGCTTTCTTT. Variable domain in full (rest from reference TRBV7-3 and TRBJ1-1): GAGVSQTPSNKVTEKGKYVELRCDPISGHTALYWYRQSLGQGPEFLIYFQGTGAADDSGLPNDRFFAVRPEGSVSTLKIQRTERGDSAVYLCASSPVPGRLPTNTEAFFGQGTRLTVV.

This clonotype was seen more than once but under ten times. V is TRBV6-2 or TRBV6-3 and J is TRBJ2-5, with 7 positions matching TRBD2. The CDR3 runs 15 residues. Germline values: CDR1 MNHEY, CDR2 SVGEGT. V was pared by 6 bases and J by 0 bases, with 7 bases of the junction left unmatched. The CDR3 sequence: CASRRTLAHQETQYF. Written as DNA, the CDR3 is TGTGCCAGCAGACGCACACTAGCGCACCAAGAGACCCAGTACTTC.

The table lists this clonotype with many counts. V is TRBV15 and J is TRBJ2-3, with TRBD2 as a possible D gene (5 bases). Germline V lookup: CDR1 LNHNV, CDR2 YYDKDF (reference sequence). This CDR3 has 16 residues. Trimming removed 0 bases from V and 0 bases from J, with 10 bases in between. The CDR3 DNA is TGTGCCACCAGCAGAGACCCCGGGAAGAGCACAGATACGCAGTATTTT. As protein: CATSRDPGKSTDTQYF. Looking up the rest from reference TRBV15 and TRBJ2-3 gives the full variable domain: DAMVIQNPRYQVTQFGKPVTLSCSQTLNHNVMYWYQQKSSQAPKLLFHYYDKDFNNEADTPDNFQSRRPNTSFCFLDIRSPGLGDTAMYLCATSRDPGKSTDTQYFGPGTRLTVL.

V usage is TRBV4-3 and J usage is TRBJ2-3; D gene unclear. There are 15 residues in the CDR3. Trimming removed 4 bases at V and 0 bases at J, with 11 bases between. Germline V gene data show CDR1 as LGHNA and CDR2 as YSLEER. The CDR3 region is CASSLIAGSTDTQYF. The CDR3 bases are TGCGCCAGCAGCCTAATAGCAGGTAGCACAGATACGCAGTATTTT.

This clonotype was seen only a few times. The chain employs TRBV15 and TRBJ2-1, with unresolved D. V was trimmed by 0 bases and J by 7 bases, leaving 7 bases between them. Germline lookup yields CDR1 LNHNV and CDR2 YYDKDF (reference sequence). This CDR3 contains 13 residues. The CDR3 coding sequence is TGTGCCACCAGCAGAGATTACGGAAATGAGCAGTTCTTC. Protein: CATSRDYGNEQFF.

This clonotype was observed many times. This chain connects TRBV20-1 to TRBJ2-7; 7 bases are shared with TRBD2. Trimming at V came to 0 bases and at J to 2 bases, leaving 7 bases not matched to a gene. This CDR3 is built from 15 residues. Germline V gene lookup returns CDR1 DFQATT and CDR2 SNEGSKA (reference sequence). CDR3 DNA: TGCAGTGCTAGAGATGCGGGGGAAAGTACCTACGAGCAGTACTTC. This codes for CSARDAGESTYEQYF.

The genes are TRBV7-2 and TRBJ2-3; tentatively, D is TRBD2 (5 bases). Trimming took 5 bases from V and 2 from J, leaving 14 bases between them. Germline CDR1 reads SGHTA; CDR2 reads FQGNSA. CDR3 size: 15 residues. The CDR3 nucleotides read TGTGCCAGCAGCCACGGACTGCATCCCACAGATACGCAGTATTTT. Protein product: CASSHGLHPTDTQYF. The full variable domain, its missing parts supplied by reference TRBV7-2 and TRBJ2-3, is GAGVSQSPSNKVTEKGKDVELRCDPISGHTALYWYRQSLGQGLEFLIYFQGNSAPDKSGLPSDRFSAERTGGSVSTLTIQRTQQEDSAVYLCASSHGLHPTDTQYFGPGTRLTVL.

The CDR3 region is CASSADQSSYNEQFF. CDR3 sequence (DNA): TGTGCCAGCAGCGCGGACCAGAGCTCCTACAATGAGCAGTTCTTC. This chain uses TRBV9 with TRBJ2-1; no clear D gene. The CDR3 runs to 15 residues. Per the germline V gene, CDR1 is SGDLS and CDR2 is YYNGEE. V dropped 3 bases and J dropped 0 bases, with 10 bases sitting between them.

V is TRBV5-1 and J is TRBJ2-3, with 10 bases lining up with TRBD1. The germline V gene has CDR1 SGHRS and CDR2 YFSETQ. V was clipped by 3 bases and J by 2 bases; unmatched bases: 3. The CDR3 covers 15 residues. CDR3 protein: CASSWGQGYTDTQYF. DNA of the CDR3: TGCGCCAGCAGCTGGGGACAGGGGTACACAGATACGCAGTATTTT.

This sequence joins TRBV15 and TRBJ2-3, with 7 bases identical to TRBD2. CDR3 length equals 15 residues. Germline V gene data show CDR1 as LNHNV and CDR2 as YYDKDF (reference sequence). Unmatched junction bases numbered 5, after V lost 5 bases and J lost 0 bases. Here the CDR3 DNA reads TGTGCCACCAGCGGTCGGGAGGCTAGCACAGATACGCAGTATTTT. It codes for CATSGREASTDTQYF.

The CDR3 reads CASSSSSGTGGAEQFF. CDR3 bases: TGTGCCAGCAGCTCATCCTCCGGGACAGGGGGCGCTGAGCAGTTCTTC. The chain is built from TRBV9 and TRBJ2-1; 12 nucleotides align to TRBD1. Germline CDR1 reads SGDLS; CDR2 reads YYNGEE. CDR3 length: 16 residues. Unmatched junction bases numbered 11, after V lost 4 bases and J lost 9 bases.

The chain employs TRBV11-2 and TRBJ2-7; 8 nucleotides line up with TRBD2. V trimming: 3 bases; J trimming: 3 bases; junction bases outside the gene matches: 1. CDR1 and CDR2 (germline): SGHAT, FQNNGV. The CDR3 covers 13 residues. In DNA, the CDR3 is TGTGCCAGCAGCTTGGGACTAGTCTACGAGCAGTACTTC. Translating it yields CASSLGLVYEQYF. The entire variable domain, with the rest obtained from reference TRBV11-2 and TRBJ2-7, is as follows: EAGVAQSPRYKIIEKRQSVAFWCNPISGHATLYWYQQILGQGPKLLIQFQNNGVVDDSQLPKDRFSAERLKGVDSTLKIQPAKLEDSAVYLCASSLGLVYEQYFGPGTRLTVT.

In this sample, this clonotype turned up many times. This sequence joins TRBV14 and TRBJ2-1, with D uncertain. Germline V gene data show CDR1 as SGHDN and CDR2 as FVKESK. Deletions cut 2 bases from V and 6 bases from J, with 11 bases between. This CDR3 contains 14 residues. CDR3 region: CASSQPQVANEQFF. CDR3 DNA: TGTGCCAGCAGCCAACCGCAGGTGGCCAATGAGCAGTTCTTC.

V and J are TRBV6-2 or TRBV6-3 and TRBJ2-3, with 9 positions matching TRBD1. Per the germline V gene, CDR1 is MNHEY and CDR2 is SVGEGT. This CDR3 spans 15 amino acids. The V gene end was trimmed by 5 bases and the J gene end by 4 bases; junction bases not matched to a gene: 7. The CDR3 sequence: CASSHTRQGADTQYF. DNA for the CDR3: TGTGCCAGCAGTCACACACGACAGGGGGCAGATACGCAGTATTTT.

The gene calls are TRBV12-3 or TRBV12-4 and TRBJ2-7, with a possible D match to TRBD2 (6 bases). This CDR3 region has 13 residues. The ends were cut back, 6 bases at V and 0 bases at J, with 9 bases in the middle. In DNA form, the CDR3 reads TGTGCCAGCAGACTAGCTCCCTCCTACGAGCAGTACTTC. This translates into CASRLAPSYEQYF.

This clonotype was recorded many times. The chain employs TRBV5-1 and TRBJ2-7, with a tentative D call TRBD2 (5 bases). V lost 4 bases and J lost 2, with 10 bases in between. This CDR3 is built from 13 residues. The germline V gene encodes CDR1 SGHRS and CDR2 YFSETQ. In DNA, the CDR3 is TGCGCCAGCAGCCCGGCGGGTACCTACGAGCAGTACTTC. Protein sequence: CASSPAGTYEQYF.

This clonotype was seen a handful of times. V usage is TRBV11-3 and J usage is TRBJ2-1, with 8 bases that match TRBD2. CDR3 size: 17 residues. Losses at the gene ends were 4 bases for V and 4 bases for J; bases not matched to a gene: 12. Looked up from germline, CDR1 is SGHNT and CDR2 is YENEEA. DNA of the CDR3: TGTGCCAGCAGCTCCCGGGAGGGTTCAGGGATGTACAATGAGCAGTTCTTC. This translates into CASSSREGSGMYNEQFF.

This chain joins TRBV7-8 and TRBJ2-1, with 9 bases lining up with TRBD2. V lost 1 base and J lost 12; bases outside the gene matches: 16. The CDR3 sequence is 17 residues long. Germline loops: CDR1 SGHVS, CDR2 FQNEAQ. CDR3 nucleotide sequence: TGTGCCAGCAGCTTAGTCCTCGCACGGGGACTAGCTATTGGGCAGTTCTTC. This translates into CASSLVLARGLAIGQFF.

The chain is built from TRBV20-1 and TRBJ1-6; TRBD1 might be the D (6 bases). The CDR3 spans 17 residues. The V and J ends lost 2 bases and 3 bases respectively, with 17 bases between them. CDR1 DFQATT and CDR2 SNEGSKA come from the germline V gene (reference sequence). Here the CDR3 DNA reads TGCAGTGCTAGATCCCCCGGGGGCTTCGTCTATAATTCACCCCTCCACTTT. Translated: CSARSPGGFVYNSPLHF.

This clonotype was seen repeatedly, ten times or more. The chain carries TRBV20-1 and TRBJ1-5; D may be TRBD1 (5 bases). Germline loops: CDR1 DFQATT, CDR2 SNEGSKA (reference sequence). CDR3 length: 15 amino acids. Trimming left V 2 bases short and J 9 bases short, with 20 bases between. DNA of the CDR3: TGCAGTGCTAGACCCAGAGCCAGGGCAAGCGGGCCCCAGCATTTT. This translates into CSARPRARASGPQHF.

In its sample, this clonotype was seen a few times. The chain joins TRBV7-9 to TRBJ1-5; D possibly corresponds to TRBD1 (6 bases). Germline lookup yields CDR1 SEHNR and CDR2 FQNEAQ (reference sequence). The CDR3 is 12 amino acids. Trimming stripped 11 bases from V and 7 bases from J, with 15 bases between. The CDR3 reads CASQGQAQPQHF. The CDR3 DNA follows: TGTGCCTCCCAGGGGCAGGCCCAGCCCCAGCATTTT.

This clonotype was picked up many times. The V and J genes are TRBV27 and TRBJ1-1; the D is unclear. V dropped 0 bases and J dropped 4 bases, with 9 bases sitting between them. The CDR3 has 14 amino acids. CDR1 is MNHEY and CDR2 is SMNVEV in the germline V gene (reference sequence). The CDR3 DNA is TGTGCCAGCAGTTTATCTCACCGGGGCACTGAAGCTTTCTTT. Amino acid sequence: CASSLSHRGTEAFF.

This chain uses TRBV11-2 with TRBJ2-7; D perhaps matches TRBD2 (7 bases). Germline V gene lookup returns CDR1 SGHAT and CDR2 FQNNGV. Trimming stripped 3 bases from V and 3 bases from J, with 18 bases between. The length of the CDR3 is 16 residues. The CDR3 coding sequence is TGTGCCAGCAGCTTCTTCGGGGGGCTAGCGGTCTACGAGCAGTACTTC. This codes for CASSFFGGLAVYEQYF.

This clonotype showed up just a few times. The genes are TRBV14 and TRBJ1-1; a possible D gene is TRBD1 (6 bases). Trimming removed 0 bases from V and 7 bases from J, with 9 bases in between. Germline CDR1 reads SGHDN; CDR2 reads FVKESK. This CDR3 is 13 amino acids long. CDR3 amino acids: CASSQENRDEAFF. For the CDR3, the DNA is TGTGCCAGCAGCCAAGAAAACAGGGATGAAGCTTTCTTT.

This clonotype was observed a handful of times. V and J are TRBV4-3 and TRBJ2-7, with D maybe TRBD1 (6 bases). V lost 2 bases to trimming and J lost 5 bases, with 16 bases between them. CDR3 length: 15 amino acids. Germline CDR1 reads LGHNA; CDR2 reads YSLEER. CDR3 sequence (DNA): TGCGCCAGCAGCCAATCGACAGGAACCAGCCACGAGCAGTACTTC. Amino acid sequence: CASSQSTGTSHEQYF.

This clonotype showed up just a few times. The rearrangement links TRBV12-3 or TRBV12-4 to TRBJ2-7, with TRBD2 matching 9 bases. Trimming cost V 7 bases and J 6 bases; bases outside gene matches: 25. This CDR3 has 19 residues. CDR3 DNA: TGTGCCAGCACCCAGACAGGATTTGTTAGCGGGAGAGCCCCTCTCGAGCAGTACTTC. Translation: CASTQTGFVSGRAPLEQYF.